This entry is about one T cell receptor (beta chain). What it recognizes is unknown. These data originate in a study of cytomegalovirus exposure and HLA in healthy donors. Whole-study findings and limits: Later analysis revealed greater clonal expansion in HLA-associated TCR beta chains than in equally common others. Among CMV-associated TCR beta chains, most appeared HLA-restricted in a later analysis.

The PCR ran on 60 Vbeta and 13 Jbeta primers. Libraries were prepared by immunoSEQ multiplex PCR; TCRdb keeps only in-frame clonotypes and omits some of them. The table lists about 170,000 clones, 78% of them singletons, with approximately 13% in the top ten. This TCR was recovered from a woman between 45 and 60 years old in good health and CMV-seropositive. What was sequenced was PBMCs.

For the CDR3, the DNA is TGCGCCAGCAGCCTCATACCGGGGGATTACGAGCAGTACTTC. Its translation is CASSLIPGDYEQYF. This chain links TRBV5-1 with TRBJ2-7; a possible D gene is TRBD2 (6 bases). The CDR3 runs 14 residues. Germline values: CDR1 SGHRS, CDR2 YFSETQ. The germline V and J ends were trimmed by 4 bases and 4 bases, with 15 bases remaining between them.